The entry below describes one T cell receptor beta chain. Its antigen is unknown. This CDR3 is 15 amino acids long. Germline loops: CDR1 SGHNT, CDR2 YENEEA. The trim removed 1 base at V and 4 bases at J, leaving 2 bases unmatched. The data were obtained in a study of cytomegalovirus exposure and HLA in healthy donors. Whole-study results and caveats: TRBV6-2, TRBV6-3 and some other V segments were unresolvable in 87-base-pair reads. Based on reports, TCR beta sequences accurately predicted HLA-A and HLA-B alleles for most subjects. After further analysis at a later stage, 16,951 TCR beta sequences were associated with HLA alleles at 0.05 false discovery rate. Across donors, sequencing depth was assumed by presence/absence analyses to be roughly uniform.

It was with 60 Vbeta and 13 Jbeta primers that the PCR ran. The data were produced by immunoSEQ multiplex PCR, yet TCRdb's version contains in-frame clones alone and is incomplete. Of around 170,000 clones in the sample, about 85% were seen once. What was sequenced was PBMCs. The sequence came from a girl aged 10 to 17 in good health and CMV-seropositive. V gene TRBV11-3 combines with J gene TRBJ2-1; 9 bases are a match to TRBD2. DNA for the CDR3: TGTGCCAGCAGCTTAGGACTAGCGGCGTACAATGAGCAGTTCTTC. Amino acids: CASSLGLAAYNEQFF.